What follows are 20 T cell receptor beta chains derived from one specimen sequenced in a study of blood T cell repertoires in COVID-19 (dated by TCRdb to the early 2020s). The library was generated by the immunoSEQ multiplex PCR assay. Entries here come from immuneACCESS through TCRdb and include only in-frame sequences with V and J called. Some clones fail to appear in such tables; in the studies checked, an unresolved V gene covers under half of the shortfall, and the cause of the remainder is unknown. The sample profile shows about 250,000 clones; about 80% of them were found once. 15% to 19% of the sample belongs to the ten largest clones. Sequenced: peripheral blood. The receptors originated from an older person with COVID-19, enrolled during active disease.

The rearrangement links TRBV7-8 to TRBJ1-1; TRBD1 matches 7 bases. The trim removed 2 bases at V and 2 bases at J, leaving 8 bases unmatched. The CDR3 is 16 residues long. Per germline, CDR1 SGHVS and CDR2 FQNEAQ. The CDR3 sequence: CASSLRNRGSNTEAFF. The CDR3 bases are TGTGCCAGCAGCTTAAGGAACAGGGGATCTAACACTGAAGCTTTCTTT.

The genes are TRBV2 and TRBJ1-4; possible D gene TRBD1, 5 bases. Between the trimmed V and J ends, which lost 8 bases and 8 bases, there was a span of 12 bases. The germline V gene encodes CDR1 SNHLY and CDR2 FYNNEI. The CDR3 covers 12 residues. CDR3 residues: CASAGSGEKLFF. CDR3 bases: TGTGCCAGCGCAGGGTCTGGGGAAAAACTGTTTTTT.

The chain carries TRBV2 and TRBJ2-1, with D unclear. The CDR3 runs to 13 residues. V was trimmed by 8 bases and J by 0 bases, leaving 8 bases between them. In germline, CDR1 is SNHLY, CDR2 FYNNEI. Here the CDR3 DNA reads TGTGCCAGCTTATCGGGCTCCTACAATGAGCAGTTCTTC. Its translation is CASLSGSYNEQFF.

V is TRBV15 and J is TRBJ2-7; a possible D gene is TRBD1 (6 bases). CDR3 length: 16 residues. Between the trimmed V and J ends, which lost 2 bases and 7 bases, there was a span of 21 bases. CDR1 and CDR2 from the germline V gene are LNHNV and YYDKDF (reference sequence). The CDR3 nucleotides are TGTGCCACCAGCAGACCCCGCGGTCAGGGGCCCTGGGAGCAGTACTTC. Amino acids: CATSRPRGQGPWEQYF.

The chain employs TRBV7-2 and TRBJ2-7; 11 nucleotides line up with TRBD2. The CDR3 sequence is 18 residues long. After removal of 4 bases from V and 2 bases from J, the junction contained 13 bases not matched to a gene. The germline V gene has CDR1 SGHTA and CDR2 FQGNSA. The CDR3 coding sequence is TGTGCCAGCAGCTCTGGGACTAGCGGACAAGGAGGACCCTACGAGCAGTACTTC. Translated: CASSSGTSGQGGPYEQYF.

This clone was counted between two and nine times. The CDR3 protein is CASSYGLAGVPQYF. In nucleotides, the CDR3 is TGTGCCAGCAGTTACGGACTAGCGGGAGTCCCGCAGTATTTT. The J gene is TRBJ2-3, the V gene TRBV28; 13 nucleotides line up with TRBD2. Unmatched junction bases numbered 5, after V lost 4 bases and J lost 10 bases. CDR1 MDHEN and CDR2 SYDVKM come from the germline V gene. CDR3 length: 14 residues.

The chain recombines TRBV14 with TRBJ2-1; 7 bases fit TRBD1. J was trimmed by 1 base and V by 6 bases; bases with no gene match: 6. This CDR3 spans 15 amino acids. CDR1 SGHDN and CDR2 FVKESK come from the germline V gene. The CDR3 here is CASSHRGRSYNEQFF. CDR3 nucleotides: TGTGCCAGCAGTCACAGGGGTAGGTCCTACAATGAGCAGTTCTTC.

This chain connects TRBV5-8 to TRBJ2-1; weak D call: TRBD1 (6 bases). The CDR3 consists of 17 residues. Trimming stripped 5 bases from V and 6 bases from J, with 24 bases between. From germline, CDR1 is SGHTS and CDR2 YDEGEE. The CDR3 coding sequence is TGTGCCAGCAGACTGCAGACCGGGACATCAATCGGCAATGAGCAGTTCTTC. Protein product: CASRLQTGTSIGNEQFF.

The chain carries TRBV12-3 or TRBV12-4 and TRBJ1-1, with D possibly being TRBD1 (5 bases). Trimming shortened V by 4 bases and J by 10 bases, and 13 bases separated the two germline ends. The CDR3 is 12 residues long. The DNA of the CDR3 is TGTGCCAGCAGTTATAACCCGGGGGGAGCTTTCTTT. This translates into CASSYNPGGAFF.

The CDR3 here is CASSPYTGKGTEAFF. The CDR3 nucleotides read TGTGCCAGCTCACCATATACAGGGAAGGGCACTGAAGCTTTCTTT. This chain joins TRBV18 and TRBJ1-1; D might be TRBD1 (6 bases). Germline values: CDR1 KGHSH, CDR2 LQKENI. There are 15 residues in the CDR3. V lost 2 bases and J lost 4, with 14 bases in between.

This CDR3 is CASSRGHNEQFF. The CDR3 DNA reads as TGTGCCAGCAGTCGTGGCCACAATGAGCAGTTCTTC. This rearrangement joins TRBV6-5 to TRBJ2-1; D ambiguous. The ends were cut back, 5 bases at V and 5 bases at J, with 7 bases in the middle. This CDR3 contains 12 residues. Per germline, CDR1 MNHEY and CDR2 SVGAGI.

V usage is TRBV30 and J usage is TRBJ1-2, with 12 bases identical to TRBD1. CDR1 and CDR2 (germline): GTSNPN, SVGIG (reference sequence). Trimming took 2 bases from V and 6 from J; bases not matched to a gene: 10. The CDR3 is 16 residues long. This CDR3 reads CAWSTTGTGGRDGYTF. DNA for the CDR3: TGTGCCTGGAGTACGACCGGGACAGGGGGCCGTGATGGCTACACCTTC.

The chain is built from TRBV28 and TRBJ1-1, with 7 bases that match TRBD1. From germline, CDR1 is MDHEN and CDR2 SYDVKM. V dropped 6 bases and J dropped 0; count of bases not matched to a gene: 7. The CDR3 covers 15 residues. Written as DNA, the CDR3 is TGTGCCAGCAGGCCAACCGGGACAGTGAACACTGAAGCTTTCTTT. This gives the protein CASRPTGTVNTEAFF.

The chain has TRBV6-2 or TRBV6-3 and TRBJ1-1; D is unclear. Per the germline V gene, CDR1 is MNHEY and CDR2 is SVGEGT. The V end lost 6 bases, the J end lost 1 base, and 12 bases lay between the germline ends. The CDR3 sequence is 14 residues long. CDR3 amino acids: CASSSPSRNTEAFF. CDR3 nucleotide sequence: TGTGCCAGCAGCTCCCCTTCCAGGAACACTGAAGCTTTCTTT.

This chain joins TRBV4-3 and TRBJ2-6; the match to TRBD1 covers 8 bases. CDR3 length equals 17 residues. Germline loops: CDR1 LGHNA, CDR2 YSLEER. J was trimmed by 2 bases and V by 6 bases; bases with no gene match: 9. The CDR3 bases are TGCGCCAGCAGTTCTACCGCCAGGGGGCCTGGGGCCAACGTCCTGACTTTC. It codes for CASSSTARGPGANVLTF.

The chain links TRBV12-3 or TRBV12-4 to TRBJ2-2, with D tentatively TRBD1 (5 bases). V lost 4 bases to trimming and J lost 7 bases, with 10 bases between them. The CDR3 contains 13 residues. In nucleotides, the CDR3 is TGTGCCAGCAGTTCCTCAGGGTTCGGGGAGCTGTTTTTT. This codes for CASSSSGFGELFF.

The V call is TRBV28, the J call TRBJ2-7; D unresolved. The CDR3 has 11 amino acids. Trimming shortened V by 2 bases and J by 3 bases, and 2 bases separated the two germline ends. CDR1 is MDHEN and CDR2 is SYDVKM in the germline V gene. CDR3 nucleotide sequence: TGTGCCAGCAGTTTACTCTACGAGCAGTACTTC. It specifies CASSLLYEQYF. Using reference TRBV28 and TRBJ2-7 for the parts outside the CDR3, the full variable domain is DVKVTQSSRYLVKRTGEKVFLECVQDMDHENMFWYRQDPGLGLRLIYFSYDVKMKEKGDIPEGYSVSREKKERFSLILESASTNQTSMYLCASSLLYEQYFGPGTRLTVT.

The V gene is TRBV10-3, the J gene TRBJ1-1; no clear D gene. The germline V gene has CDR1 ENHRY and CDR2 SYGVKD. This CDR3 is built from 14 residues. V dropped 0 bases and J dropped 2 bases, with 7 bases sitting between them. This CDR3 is CAISESAVNTEAFF. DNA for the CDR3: TGTGCCATCAGTGAGTCCGCGGTAAACACTGAAGCTTTCTTT.

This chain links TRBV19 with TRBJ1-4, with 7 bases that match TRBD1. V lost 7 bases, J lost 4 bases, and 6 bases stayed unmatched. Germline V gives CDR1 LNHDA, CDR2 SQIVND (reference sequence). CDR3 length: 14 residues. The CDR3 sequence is CASMRTGSNEKLFF. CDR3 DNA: TGTGCCAGTATGCGGACAGGTAGTAATGAAAAACTGTTTTTT. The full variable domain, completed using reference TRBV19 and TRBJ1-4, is DGGITQSPKYLFRKEGQNVTLSCEQNLNHDAMYWYRQDPGQGLRLIYYSQIVNDFQKGDIAEGYSVSREKKESFPLTVTSAQKNPTAFYLCASMRTGSNEKLFFGSGTQLSVL.

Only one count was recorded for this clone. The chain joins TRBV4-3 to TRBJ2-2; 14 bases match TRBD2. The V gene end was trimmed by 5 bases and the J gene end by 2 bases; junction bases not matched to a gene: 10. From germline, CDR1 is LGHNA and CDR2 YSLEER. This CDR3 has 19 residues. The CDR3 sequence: CASSTSGTSGGANTGELFF. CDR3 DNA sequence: TGCGCCAGCAGCACTTCAGGGACTAGCGGGGGCGCCAACACCGGGGAGCTGTTTTTT.